This T cell receptor (beta chain) is drawn from a study of cytomegalovirus exposure and HLA in healthy donors. The study's findings and limits: Most TCR sequences were rare, but some public TCRs occurred in many donors.

Primers included in the PCR were 60 Vbeta and 13 Jbeta primers. Sequenced by immunoSEQ multiplex PCR; TCRdb stores in-frame clones only, minus some. This sample has about 130,000 clones, with roughly 75% found just once. There are a few counts of this clone. Antigen: not known. Germline V gene data show CDR1 as SQVTM and CDR2 as ANQGSEA. The ends lost 4 bases at V and 5 bases at J; junction bases unmatched: 3. CDR3 length equals 13 residues. V usage is TRBV29-1 and J usage is TRBJ2-1; 9 bases fit TRBD2. Sequenced input: PBMCs. This TCR was sampled from a man younger than 40 in good health and CMV-seropositive. The CDR3 region has the DNA TGCAGCGTTGGCGGGAGGGCCGACAATGAGCAGTTCTTC. Translated: CSVGGRADNEQFF.